Listed here are 3 T cell receptor beta chains from one sample, sequenced in a study of cytomegalovirus exposure and HLA in healthy donors. The PCR employed 60 Vbeta primers together with 13 Jbeta primers. Assay used: immunoSEQ multiplex PCR; TCRdb lists only in-frame clones, some missing. The table has about 120,000 clones, 65% to 80% seen once. Sequenced material: PBMCs. The source is a man aged 60-69 years in good health and CMV-seropositive.

The chain couples TRBV29-1 to TRBJ1-1; no reliable D call. Trimming left V 8 bases short and J 6 bases short, with 16 bases between. This CDR3 comprises 12 residues. The germline V gene has CDR1 SQVTM and CDR2 ANQGSEA. The CDR3 sequence is CSPIGSLAEAFF. Written as DNA, the CDR3 is TGCAGCCCCATCGGGTCTTTAGCTGAAGCTTTCTTT.

This chain joins TRBV11-1 and TRBJ2-7, with TRBD2 identical over 11 bases. Germline CDR1 reads SGHAT; CDR2 reads FQDESV (reference sequence). With 5 bases clipped from V and 4 bases from J, the junction kept 7 bases outside the gene matches. This CDR3 region has 15 residues. CDR3: CASSPQTSGVYEQYF. CDR3 coding DNA: TGTGCCAGCAGCCCCCAGACTAGCGGGGTATACGAGCAGTACTTC.

The gene calls are TRBV4-2 and TRBJ1-1, with D hard to call. CDR1 is LGHNA and CDR2 is YNFKEQ in the germline V gene. The CDR3 runs 15 residues. V was trimmed by 1 base and J by 0 bases, leaving 9 bases between them. The DNA of the CDR3 is TGTGCCAGCAGCCAAGTAGACTTTATGAACACTGAAGCTTTCTTT. Its translation: CASSQVDFMNTEAFF.